What follows are 10 T cell receptor beta chains derived from one specimen sequenced in a study of blood T cell repertoires in COVID-19. The protocol was immunoSEQ multiplex PCR, while the TCRdb copy is restricted to in-frame clones and leaves out a portion. The repertoire holds under 100,000 clones, with approximately 80% as singletons. Sample: peripheral blood. All receptors come from a woman in her 70s with active or convalescent COVID-19.

J is TRBJ2-1 and V is TRBV5-1, with 9 positions matching TRBD2. With V trimmed by 4 bases and J by 4 bases, 12 bases remained unmatched. Germline V gene data show CDR1 as SGHRS and CDR2 as YFSETQ. The CDR3 totals 17 residues. The CDR3 sequence: CASSKSPGLAGYNEQFF. The CDR3 region has the DNA TGCGCCAGCAGCAAGTCCCCGGGACTAGCCGGTTACAATGAGCAGTTCTTC.

This rearrangement joins TRBV24-1 to TRBJ2-2, with 7 bases lining up with TRBD2. The germline V gene has CDR1 KGHDR and CDR2 SFDVKD. The CDR3 sequence is 14 residues long. V shed 10 bases, J shed 4 bases, and the junction held 8 bases outside the gene matches. For the CDR3, the DNA is TGTGCCACAAAGGTGGGGGGGAGCACCGGGGAGCTGTTTTTT. Its translation: CATKVGGSTGELFF.

This chain uses TRBV24-1 with TRBJ2-3; possibly TRBD2 for D (5 bases). V was shortened by 3 bases and J by 4 bases, with 13 bases between the two germline ends. Germline-derived CDR1 and CDR2 are KGHDR and SFDVKD. This CDR3 spans 15 amino acids. CDR3 in DNA: TGTGCCACCAGTGATACCGGGATTAGGTCAGATACGCAGTATTTT. This translates into CATSDTGIRSDTQYF.

Here the CDR3 reads CAISDRDSPLHF. The CDR3 region has the DNA TGTGCCATCAGCGACAGGGATTCACCCCTCCACTTT. The chain links TRBV10-3 to TRBJ1-6; TRBD1 matches 7 bases. This CDR3 spans 12 amino acids. V trimming: 6 bases; J trimming: 8 bases; junction bases outside the gene matches: 1. CDR1 is ENHRY, CDR2 SYGVKD, per germline.

This clone was seen a handful of times. The chain links TRBV5-4 to TRBJ1-3, with D possibly being TRBD1 (6 bases). Per germline, CDR1 SGHNT and CDR2 YYREEE (reference sequence). This CDR3 contains 17 residues. Trimming took off 2 bases at V and 0 bases at J, with 15 bases between the two ends. CDR3 loop: CASSFSLGQLSGNTIYF. The CDR3 DNA is TGTGCCAGCAGCTTTAGCCTTGGACAGCTCTCTGGAAACACCATATATTTT.

The chain carries TRBV9 and TRBJ2-7; TRBD2 matches 8 bases. The CDR3 is 12 residues long. The trim removed 6 bases at V and 5 bases at J, leaving 4 bases unmatched. Germline CDR1 is SGDLS and CDR2 is YYNGEE. CDR3 in amino acids: CASNRGGDEQYF. Written as DNA, the CDR3 is TGTGCCAGCAACCGGGGGGGTGACGAGCAGTACTTC.

This sequence joins TRBV11-2 and TRBJ1-1; D gene uncertain. Trimming took 3 bases from V and 0 from J, leaving 14 bases between them. This CDR3 has 16 amino acids. CDR1 is SGHAT and CDR2 is FQNNGV in the germline V gene. The CDR3 DNA follows: TGTGCCAGCAGCTTTTTCCGGGTATCTCTGAACACTGAAGCTTTCTTT. It is translated as CASSFFRVSLNTEAFF.

The V call is TRBV29-1, the J call TRBJ1-2; 9 bases line up with TRBD1. The CDR3 contains 15 residues. Losses at the gene ends were 4 bases for V and 7 bases for J; bases not matched to a gene: 13. CDR1 is SQVTM and CDR2 is ANQGSEA in the germline V gene. CDR3 coding DNA: TGCAGCGTTGGTCGGGACAGGGACCCCTGGGGTGGCTACACCTTC. Amino acid sequence: CSVGRDRDPWGGYTF.

The chain employs TRBV20-1 and TRBJ1-4, with D unresolved. V lost 3 bases to trimming and J lost 4 bases, with 12 bases between them. The CDR3 extends over 14 amino acids. CDR1 and CDR2 (germline): DFQATT, SNEGSKA (reference sequence). The chain's CDR3 is CSASRGSINEKLFF. In DNA form, the CDR3 reads TGCAGTGCTAGTCGCGGCAGTATTAATGAAAAACTGTTTTTT.

V and J are TRBV19 and TRBJ1-2; 10 nucleotides match TRBD1. This CDR3 region has 15 residues. Per the germline V gene, CDR1 is LNHDA and CDR2 is SQIVND (reference sequence). The J segment lost 6 bases and the V segment lost 9 bases, leaving 13 bases of the junction unmatched. The CDR3 DNA sequence: TGTGCCAGGGTTAGGGGGACAGGGGAGGGCGATGGCTACACCTTC. Translated: CARVRGTGEGDGYTF.